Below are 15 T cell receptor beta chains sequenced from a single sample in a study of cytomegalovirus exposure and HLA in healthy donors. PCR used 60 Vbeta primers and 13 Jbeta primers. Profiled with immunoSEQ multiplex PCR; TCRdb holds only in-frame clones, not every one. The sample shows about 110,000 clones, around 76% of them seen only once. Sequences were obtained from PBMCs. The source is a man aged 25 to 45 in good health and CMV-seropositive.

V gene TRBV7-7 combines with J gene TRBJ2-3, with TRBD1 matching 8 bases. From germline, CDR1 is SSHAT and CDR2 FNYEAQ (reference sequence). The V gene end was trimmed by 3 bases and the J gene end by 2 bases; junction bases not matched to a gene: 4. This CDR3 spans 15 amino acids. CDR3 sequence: CASSLTGDDTDTQYF. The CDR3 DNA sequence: TGTGCCAGCAGCTTGACAGGGGACGACACAGATACGCAGTATTTT.

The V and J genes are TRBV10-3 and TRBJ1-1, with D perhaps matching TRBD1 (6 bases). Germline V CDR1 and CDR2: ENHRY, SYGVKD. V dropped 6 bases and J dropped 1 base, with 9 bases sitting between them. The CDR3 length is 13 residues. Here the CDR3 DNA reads TGTGCCATCAGAGGACAGCCGAACACTGAAGCTTTCTTT. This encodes CAIRGQPNTEAFF.

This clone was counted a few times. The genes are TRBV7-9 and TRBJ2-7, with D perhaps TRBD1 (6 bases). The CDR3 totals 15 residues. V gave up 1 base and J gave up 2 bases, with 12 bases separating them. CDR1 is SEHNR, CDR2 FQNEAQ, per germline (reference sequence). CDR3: CASSLEGQGPYEQYF. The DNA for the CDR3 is TGTGCCAGCAGCTTAGAGGGACAAGGGCCCTACGAGCAGTACTTC.

The CDR3, as DNA: TGTGCCAGCAGCGCCCAGACAGGAGATGTTAACTACACCTTC. Translation: CASSAQTGDVNYTF. The genes are TRBV6-1 and TRBJ1-2, with D maybe TRBD1 (6 bases). This CDR3 spans 14 amino acids. Trimming cost V 6 bases and J 10 bases, with 21 bases left between them. Germline V gene lookup returns CDR1 MNHNS and CDR2 SASEGT.

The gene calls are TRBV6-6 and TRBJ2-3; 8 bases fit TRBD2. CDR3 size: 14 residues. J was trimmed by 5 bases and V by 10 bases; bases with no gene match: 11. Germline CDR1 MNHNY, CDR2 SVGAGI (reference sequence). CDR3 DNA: TGTGCCACCACTCTGGGAGCGGGGGTAGATACGCAGTATTTT. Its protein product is CATTLGAGVDTQYF.

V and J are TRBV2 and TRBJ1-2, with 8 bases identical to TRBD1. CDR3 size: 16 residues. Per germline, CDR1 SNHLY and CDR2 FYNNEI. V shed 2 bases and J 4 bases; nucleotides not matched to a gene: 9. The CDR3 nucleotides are TGTGCCAGCAGTGAATGGACAGGGACCAACGGCTATGGCTACACCTTC. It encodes CASSEWTGTNGYGYTF. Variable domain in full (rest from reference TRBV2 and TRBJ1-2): EPEVTQTPSHQVTQMGQEVILRCVPISNHLYFYWYRQILGQKVEFLVSFYNNEISEKSEIFDDQFSVERPDGSNFTLKIRSTKLEDSAMYFCASSEWTGTNGYGYTFGSGTRLTVV.

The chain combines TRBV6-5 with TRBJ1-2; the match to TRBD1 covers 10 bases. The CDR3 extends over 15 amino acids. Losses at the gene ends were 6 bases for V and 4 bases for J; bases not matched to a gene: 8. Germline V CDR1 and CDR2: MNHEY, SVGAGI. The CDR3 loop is CASSSQGQGIYGYTF. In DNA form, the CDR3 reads TGTGCCAGCAGCTCCCAGGGACAGGGGATCTATGGCTACACCTTC.

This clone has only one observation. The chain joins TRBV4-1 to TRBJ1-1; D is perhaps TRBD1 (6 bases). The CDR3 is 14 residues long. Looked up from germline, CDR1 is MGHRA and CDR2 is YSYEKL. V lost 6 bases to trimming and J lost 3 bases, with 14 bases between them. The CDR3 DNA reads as TGCGCCAGCAGATTCCAGGGGATCCACACTGAAGCTTTCTTT. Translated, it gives CASRFQGIHTEAFF.

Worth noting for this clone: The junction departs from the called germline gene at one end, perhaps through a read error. CDR3 amino acids: CASTYGQGGYTEAFF. In DNA form, the CDR3 reads TGTGCCAGCACCTACGGACAGGGAGGATACACTGAAGCTTTCTTT. The chain links TRBV4-1 to TRBJ1-1; 8 positions match TRBD1. CDR3 length equals 15 residues. Germline values: CDR1 MGHRA, CDR2 YSYEKL.

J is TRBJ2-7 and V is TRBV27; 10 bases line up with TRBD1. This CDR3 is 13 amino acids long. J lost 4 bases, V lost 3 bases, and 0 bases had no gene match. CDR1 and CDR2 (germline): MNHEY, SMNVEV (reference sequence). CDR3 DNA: TGTGCCAGCAGTTTGGACAGGGGGTACGAGCAGTACTTC. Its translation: CASSLDRGYEQYF.

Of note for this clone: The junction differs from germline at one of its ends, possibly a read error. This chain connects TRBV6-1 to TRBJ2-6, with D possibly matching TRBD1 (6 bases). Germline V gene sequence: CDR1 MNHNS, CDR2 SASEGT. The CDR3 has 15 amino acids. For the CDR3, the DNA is TGTGCCAGCAGTGAGGGACACTCTGGGGCCAACGGCCTGACTTTC. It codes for CASSEGHSGANGLTF.

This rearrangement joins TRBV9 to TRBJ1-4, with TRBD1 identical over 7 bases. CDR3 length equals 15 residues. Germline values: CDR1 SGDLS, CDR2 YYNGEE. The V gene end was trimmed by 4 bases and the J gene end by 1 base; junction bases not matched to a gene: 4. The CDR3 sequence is CASSSRQGTNEKLFF. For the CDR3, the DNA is TGTGCCAGCAGCTCCCGACAGGGAACTAATGAAAAACTGTTTTTT.

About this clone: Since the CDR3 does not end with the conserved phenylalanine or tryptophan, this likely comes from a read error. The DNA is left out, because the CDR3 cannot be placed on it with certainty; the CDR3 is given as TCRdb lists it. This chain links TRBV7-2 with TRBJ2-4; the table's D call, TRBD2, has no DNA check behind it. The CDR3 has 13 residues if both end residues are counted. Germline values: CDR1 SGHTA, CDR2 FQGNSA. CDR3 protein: CASSLVRGGPTFL.

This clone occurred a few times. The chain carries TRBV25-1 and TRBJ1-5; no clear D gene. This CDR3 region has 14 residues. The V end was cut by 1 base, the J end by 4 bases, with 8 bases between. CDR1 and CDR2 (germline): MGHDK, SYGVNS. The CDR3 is CASSESWSNQPQHF. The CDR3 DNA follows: TGTGCCAGCAGTGAATCATGGAGTAATCAGCCCCAGCATTTT.

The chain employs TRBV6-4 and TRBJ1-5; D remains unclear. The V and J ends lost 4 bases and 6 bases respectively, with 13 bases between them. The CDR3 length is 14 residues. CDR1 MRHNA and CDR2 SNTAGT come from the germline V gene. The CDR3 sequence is CASSVTAGSQPQHF. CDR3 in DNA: TGTGCCAGCAGTGTGACGGCAGGCAGTCAGCCCCAGCATTTT.